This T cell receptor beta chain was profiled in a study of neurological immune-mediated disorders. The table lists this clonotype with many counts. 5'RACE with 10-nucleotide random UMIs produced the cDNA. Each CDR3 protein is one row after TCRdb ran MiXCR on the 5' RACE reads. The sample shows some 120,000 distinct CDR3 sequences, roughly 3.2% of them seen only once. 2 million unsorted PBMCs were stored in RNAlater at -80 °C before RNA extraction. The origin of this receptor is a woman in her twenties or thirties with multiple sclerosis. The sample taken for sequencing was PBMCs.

CDR3 protein: CSVESRGESYEQYF. The CDR3 DNA is TGCAGCGTTGAATCTCGGGGGGAGTCCTACGAGCAGTACTTC. The chain has TRBV29-1 and TRBJ2-7; 7 bases map to TRBD2. The trim removed 2 bases at V and 1 base at J, leaving 5 bases unmatched. CDR1 is SQVTM and CDR2 is ANQGSEA in the germline V gene. This CDR3 has 14 residues.